The rows below give T cell receptor beta chains drawn from one sample of a study of OX40 agonist ivuxolimab in advanced cancers. Using immunoSEQ multiplex PCR, the repertoire was profiled, and TCRdb retains in-frame clones only, with some absent. The profile shows about 80,000 clones, approximately 86% of them singletons. The specimen comprised CD4+ or CD8+ T cells sorted from blood, sampled in a trial of the OX40 agonist ivuxolimab. The receptors shown here come from an adult with an advanced solid tumor such as melanoma, head and neck, liver or kidney cancer. The CDR3 runs from the conserved cysteine through the conserved F or W. Each record gives: V gene, J gene, clone size, D gene, CDR3 protein, CDR3 DNA. A D gene is named only where the DNA matches it firmly. The size of a clone is reported for some rows only, either as once, few or many, or as a class for expanded clones.

v_call: TRBV10-2; j_call: TRBJ2-3; clone_size: -; d_call: TRBD2; cdr3_aa: CASIPSGRVGDTQYF; cdr3_nt: TGCGCCAGCATCCCAAGCGGGAGGGTCGGAGATACGCAGTATTTT
v_call: TRBV7-6; j_call: TRBJ2-7; clone_size: -; d_call: -; cdr3_aa: CAISGWGYEQYF; cdr3_nt: TGTGCCATCTCAGGGTGGGGCTACGAGCAGTACTTC
v_call: TRBV28; j_call: TRBJ2-1; clone_size: few; d_call: -; cdr3_aa: CASSFSIRQEQFF; cdr3_nt: TGTGCCAGCAGTTTCTCGATTCGACAGGAGCAGTTCTTC
v_call: TRBV29-1; j_call: TRBJ1-2; clone_size: -; d_call: TRBD1; cdr3_aa: CSVVRQGVSGGYTF; cdr3_nt: TGCAGCGTTGTGAGACAGGGCGTCTCGGGTGGCTACACCTTC
v_call: TRBV11-2; j_call: TRBJ2-7; clone_size: -; d_call: TRBD1; cdr3_aa: CASTTNRGSHEQYF; cdr3_nt: TGTGCCAGCACTACGAACAGGGGGTCCCACGAGCAGTACTTC
v_call: TRBV28; j_call: TRBJ1-6; clone_size: once; d_call: TRBD1; cdr3_aa: CASSDRRGRQGFSYNSPLHF; cdr3_nt: TGTGCCAGCAGTGACCGGCGAGGACGACAGGGATTTTCCTATAATTCACCCCTCCACTTT
v_call: TRBV19; j_call: TRBJ1-5; clone_size: -; d_call: TRBD1; cdr3_aa: CASKEGGGRQPQHF; cdr3_nt: TGTGCCAGTAAGGAAGGAGGGGGCCGGCAGCCCCAGCATTTT
v_call: TRBV28; j_call: TRBJ2-7; clone_size: -; d_call: -; cdr3_aa: CASSSGSFYEQYF; cdr3_nt: TGTGCCAGCAGTTCCGGGTCTTTCTACGAGCAGTACTTC
v_call: TRBV19; j_call: TRBJ2-1; clone_size: -; d_call: TRBD1; cdr3_aa: CASTQDARDRGLGNEQFF; cdr3_nt: TGTGCCAGTACCCAAGATGCCCGGGACAGGGGCCTTGGGAATGAGCAGTTCTTC
v_call: TRBV30; j_call: TRBJ2-5; clone_size: -; d_call: TRBD2; cdr3_aa: CAWSAGLAGALFSQYF; cdr3_nt: TGTGCCTGGAGCGCGGGACTAGCGGGAGCGCTCTTTTCCCAGTACTTC
v_call: TRBV29-1; j_call: TRBJ1-1; clone_size: -; d_call: -; cdr3_aa: CSVGAGLNTEAFF; cdr3_nt: TGCAGCGTGGGGGCAGGGTTGAACACTGAAGCTTTCTTT
v_call: TRBV6-5; j_call: TRBJ2-1; clone_size: -; d_call: -; cdr3_aa: CASIGRSYNEQFF; cdr3_nt: TGTGCCAGCATAGGACGCTCCTACAATGAGCAGTTCTTC
v_call: TRBV2; j_call: TRBJ2-7; clone_size: -; d_call: TRBD2; cdr3_aa: CASSVRGSGYEQYF; cdr3_nt: TGTGCCAGCAGTGTACGCGGGAGCGGATACGAGCAGTACTTC
v_call: TRBV11-2; j_call: TRBJ2-2; clone_size: -; d_call: -; cdr3_aa: CASSGRRPANTGELFF; cdr3_nt: TGTGCCAGCAGCGGAAGACGTCCAGCGAACACCGGGGAGCTGTTTTTT
v_call: TRBV7-3; j_call: TRBJ2-1; clone_size: -; d_call: -; cdr3_aa: CASSPRLGPPNEQFF; cdr3_nt: TGTGCCAGCAGCCCCCGACTAGGGCCTCCCAATGAGCAGTTCTTC
v_call: TRBV27; j_call: TRBJ2-1; clone_size: -; d_call: -; cdr3_aa: CASRGRGTSYNEQFF; cdr3_nt: TGTGCCAGCAGGGGCCGGGGAACGTCCTACAATGAGCAGTTCTTC
v_call: TRBV28; j_call: TRBJ2-1; clone_size: -; d_call: TRBD2; cdr3_aa: CASSLVSGKVFF; cdr3_nt: TGTGCCAGCAGTTTAGTTAGCGGGAAGGTGTTCTTC
v_call: TRBV10-3; j_call: TRBJ2-1; clone_size: -; d_call: -; cdr3_aa: CAISVGDNEQFF; cdr3_nt: TGTGCCATCAGTGTCGGAGACAATGAGCAGTTCTTC
v_call: TRBV15; j_call: TRBJ1-1; clone_size: once; d_call: -; cdr3_aa: CATSRGGTAETEAFF; cdr3_nt: TGTGCCACCAGCAGAGGGGGGACTGCCGAGACTGAAGCTTTCTTT
v_call: TRBV11-2; j_call: TRBJ2-1; clone_size: -; d_call: TRBD1; cdr3_aa: CASSFGTGDRNEQFF; cdr3_nt: TGTGCCAGCAGCTTCGGGACAGGGGACCGTAATGAGCAGTTCTTC
v_call: TRBV7-2; j_call: TRBJ1-4; clone_size: once; d_call: TRBD1; cdr3_aa: CASSPQTGPNEKLFF; cdr3_nt: TGTGCCAGCAGCCCCCAGACAGGGCCGAATGAAAAACTGTTTTTT
v_call: TRBV11-2; j_call: TRBJ1-6; clone_size: -; d_call: -; cdr3_aa: CASAGGFYSPLHF; cdr3_nt: TGTGCCAGCGCGGGGGGCTTTTATTCACCCCTCCACTTT
v_call: TRBV2; j_call: TRBJ1-5; clone_size: -; d_call: -; cdr3_aa: CASRGLRDTQPQHF; cdr3_nt: TGTGCCAGCAGGGGTTTGAGGGATACACAGCCCCAGCATTTT
v_call: TRBV6-6; j_call: TRBJ1-5; clone_size: -; d_call: TRBD1; cdr3_aa: CASSRTGGRQPQHF; cdr3_nt: TGTGCCAGCTCGCGGACAGGGGGAAGGCAGCCCCAGCATTTT
v_call: TRBV2; j_call: TRBJ1-2; clone_size: -; d_call: -; cdr3_aa: CASVWGGRSNYGYTF; cdr3_nt: TGTGCCAGCGTTTGGGGAGGACGGTCTAACTATGGCTACACCTTC
v_call: TRBV7-3; j_call: TRBJ2-1; clone_size: once; d_call: -; cdr3_aa: CASSFETQGNEQFF; cdr3_nt: TGTGCCAGCAGCTTCGAGACCCAGGGGAATGAGCAGTTCTTC
v_call: TRBV7-9; j_call: TRBJ1-2; clone_size: -; d_call: TRBD1; cdr3_aa: CASSLRQGDGYTF; cdr3_nt: TGTGCCAGCAGCTTAAGACAGGGGGATGGCTACACCTTC
v_call: TRBV7-3; j_call: TRBJ2-2; clone_size: -; d_call: TRBD1; cdr3_aa: CASSRQGTGELFF; cdr3_nt: TGTGCCAGCAGCCGACAGGGCACCGGGGAGCTGTTTTTT
v_call: TRBV28; j_call: TRBJ2-5; clone_size: -; d_call: TRBD2; cdr3_aa: CATLNRAGGETQYF; cdr3_nt: TGTGCCACCCTAAATCGTGCGGGAGGGGAGACCCAGTACTTC
v_call: TRBV29-1; j_call: TRBJ1-1; clone_size: -; d_call: -; cdr3_aa: CSAWQNTEAFF; cdr3_nt: TGCAGCGCCTGGCAGAACACTGAAGCTTTCTTT
v_call: TRBV7-2; j_call: TRBJ1-4; clone_size: once; d_call: -; cdr3_aa: CASSHQGSGVGEKLFF; cdr3_nt: TGTGCCAGCAGCCATCAAGGATCAGGGGTTGGTGAAAAACTGTTTTTT
v_call: TRBV7-2; j_call: TRBJ2-3; clone_size: -; d_call: -; cdr3_aa: CASSTAPGTDTQYF; cdr3_nt: TGTGCCAGCAGCACAGCTCCGGGCACAGATACGCAGTATTTT
v_call: TRBV28; j_call: TRBJ2-1; clone_size: -; d_call: TRBD2; cdr3_aa: CASSPAGTSGNNEQFF; cdr3_nt: TGTGCCAGCAGTCCAGCCGGGACTAGCGGGAACAATGAGCAGTTCTTC
v_call: TRBV27; j_call: TRBJ1-2; clone_size: few; d_call: TRBD1; cdr3_aa: CASSPRQGYYGYTF; cdr3_nt: TGTGCCAGCAGTCCCCGACAGGGGTACTATGGCTACACCTTC
v_call: TRBV5-1; j_call: TRBJ2-2; clone_size: -; d_call: -; cdr3_aa: CASSLQGPTGELFF; cdr3_nt: TGCGCCAGCAGCTTACAGGGACCTACCGGGGAGCTGTTTTTT
v_call: TRBV7-9; j_call: TRBJ2-2; clone_size: -; d_call: TRBD2; cdr3_aa: CASSSRLAGGQSGELFF; cdr3_nt: TGTGCCAGCAGCTCCAGACTTGCGGGGGGGCAAAGCGGGGAGCTGTTTTTT
v_call: TRBV5-1; j_call: TRBJ1-6; clone_size: -; d_call: -; cdr3_aa: CASSLGGEDSPLHF; cdr3_nt: TGCGCCAGCAGCTTGGGGGGGGAAGATTCACCCCTCCACTTT
v_call: TRBV7-3; j_call: TRBJ2-5; clone_size: -; d_call: -; cdr3_aa: CASSRNGKMGETQYF; cdr3_nt: TGTGCCAGCAGCCGGAATGGGAAAATGGGGGAGACCCAGTACTTC
v_call: TRBV5-1; j_call: TRBJ2-3; clone_size: -; d_call: TRBD2; cdr3_aa: CASSLDGLAGSDTQYF; cdr3_nt: TGCGCCAGCAGCTTGGATGGACTAGCGGGCTCAGATACGCAGTATTTT
v_call: TRBV11-3; j_call: TRBJ2-1; clone_size: -; d_call: -; cdr3_aa: CASSTRPGSYNEQFF; cdr3_nt: TGTGCCAGCAGCACAAGGCCTGGCTCCTACAATGAGCAGTTCTTC